This passage covers 16 T cell receptor beta chains from one sample sequenced in a study of PD-L1 blockade in urothelial cancer. Produced via immunoSEQ multiplex PCR; TCRdb's table is partial and in-frame only. The sample has 95,000 to 100,000 clones; over 75% are singletons. The time point denotes: pretreatment peripheral blood. The sequencing here drew on PBMCs, taken around atezolizumab (anti-PD-L1) treatment. The receptor source for this set is a man in his 60s with urothelial cancer.

CDR3 in amino acids: CARSLVRGSSGRCEQFF. The CDR3, as DNA: TGTGCCAGAAGCTTGGTAAGGGGGTCTAGCGGGAGGTGTGAGCAGTTCTTC. The chain recombines TRBV5-3 with TRBJ2-1; 11 nucleotides align to TRBD2. TRBV5-3 is an ORF, with its function uncertain. V gave up 0 bases and J gave up 9 bases; unmatched junction bases: 11. The CDR3 contains 17 residues.

The V gene is TRBV12-5, the J gene TRBJ2-5; the match to TRBD1 covers 9 bases. After removal of 5 bases from V and 5 bases from J, the junction contained 6 bases not matched to a gene. Looked up from germline, CDR1 is LGHNT and CDR2 is FRNRAP. This CDR3 is 14 amino acids long. CDR3 in amino acids: CASGPGQGRETQYF. DNA of the CDR3: TGTGCTAGTGGTCCGGGACAGGGTCGGGAGACCCAGTACTTC.

The chain carries TRBV9 and TRBJ1-2, with 7 bases fitting TRBD1. Trimming at V came to 5 bases and at J to 8 bases, leaving 6 bases not matched to a gene. The germline V gene has CDR1 SGDLS and CDR2 YYNGEE. This CDR3 is 12 amino acids long. The CDR3 coding sequence is TGTGCCAGCAGTGCAGGGGGTGACGGCTACACCTTC. Its protein product is CASSAGGDGYTF. Using reference TRBV9 and TRBJ1-2 for the parts outside the CDR3, the full variable domain is DSGVTQTPKHLITATGQRVTLRCSPRSGDLSVYWYQQSLDQGLQFLIQYYNGEERAKGNILERFSAQQFPDLHSELNLSSLELGDSALYFCASSAGGDGYTFGSGTRLTVV.

V and J are TRBV19 and TRBJ2-6; D unclear. This CDR3 has 13 amino acids. Germline assignment: CDR1 LNHDA and CDR2 SQIVND (reference sequence). Trimming removed 4 bases from V and 3 bases from J, with 4 bases in between. The CDR3 nucleotides are TGTGCCAGTAGTACTAGTGGGGCCAACGTCCTGACTTTC. This translates into CASSTSGANVLTF.

Regarding this clone: This CDR3 is also generated by other DNA sequences in the sample. The chain links TRBV5-1 to TRBJ2-1; tentative D call: TRBD2 (5 bases). The ends were cut back, 0 bases at V and 2 bases at J, with 9 bases in the middle. The CDR3 sequence is 15 residues long. The V gene's germline CDR1 is SGHRS and CDR2 YFSETQ. This CDR3 is CASSLAPGAYNEQFF. CDR3 DNA sequence: TGCGCCAGCAGCTTGGCGCCCGGGGCCTACAATGAGCAGTTCTTC.

This sequence joins TRBV29-1 and TRBJ2-3; 7 bases align to TRBD2. The CDR3 is 12 residues long. Germline CDR1 reads SQVTM; CDR2 reads ANQGSEA. The J segment lost 6 bases and the V segment lost 7 bases, leaving 7 bases of the junction unmatched. The CDR3 reads CSALGEGDTQYF. The CDR3 DNA reads as TGCAGCGCCCTAGGGGAGGGGGATACGCAGTATTTT.

The J gene is TRBJ1-1, the V gene TRBV7-2, with 8 bases that match TRBD1. This CDR3 comprises 15 residues. J was trimmed by 3 bases and V by 5 bases; bases with no gene match: 8. The germline V gene has CDR1 SGHTA and CDR2 FQGNSA. The CDR3 coding sequence is TGTGCCAGCAGCCTACGACAGGGGCGGTACACTGAAGCTTTCTTT. Amino acids: CASSLRQGRYTEAFF.

The chain carries TRBV7-6 and TRBJ2-5; D possibly corresponds to TRBD2 (6 bases). The CDR3 extends over 14 amino acids. Per germline, CDR1 SGHVS and CDR2 FNYEAQ. V lost 0 bases, J lost 2 bases, and 7 bases lay in between. This chain's CDR3 is CASSLAGTQETQYF. CDR3 nucleotide sequence: TGTGCCAGCAGCTTAGCAGGGACTCAAGAGACCCAGTACTTC.

V is TRBV11-2 and J is TRBJ1-1; tentative D call: TRBD1 (5 bases). The CDR3 is made up of 15 amino acids. V was cut by 5 bases and J by 5 bases, with 18 bases left in between. Germline V gene data show CDR1 as SGHAT and CDR2 as FQNNGV. DNA of the CDR3: TGTGCCAGCAGCCGAATCCCCGGGACTAGGACTGAAGCTTTCTTT. The encoded protein is CASSRIPGTRTEAFF.

The chain joins TRBV5-1 to TRBJ2-1; TRBD2 might be the D (5 bases). The CDR3 totals 15 residues. Trimming left V 2 bases short and J 2 bases short, with 11 bases between. Germline assignment: CDR1 SGHRS and CDR2 YFSETQ. DNA for the CDR3: TGCGCCAGCAGCTTAAGCGGAGGCCCCTACAATGAGCAGTTCTTC. Protein sequence: CASSLSGGPYNEQFF. The variable domain in full, completed from reference TRBV5-1 and TRBJ2-1, reads KAGVTQTPRYLIKTRGQQVTLSCSPISGHRSVSWYQQTPGQGLQFLFEYFSETQRNKGNFPGRFSGRQFSNSRSEMNVSTLELGDSALYLCASSLSGGPYNEQFFGPGTRLTVL.

The chain joins TRBV19 to TRBJ2-5; 7 nucleotides match TRBD1. Germline V gene lookup returns CDR1 LNHDA and CDR2 SQIVND (reference sequence). The CDR3 totals 13 residues. The V and J ends lost 10 bases and 5 bases, in that order; junction bases with no gene match: 10. CDR3 DNA: TGTGCCACTCGAGACAGGGCCCGCGAGACCCAGTACTTC. The encoded protein is CATRDRARETQYF. The full variable domain, with the rest looked up from reference TRBV19 and TRBJ2-5, is DGGITQSPKYLFRKEGQNVTLSCEQNLNHDAMYWYRQDPGQGLRLIYYSQIVNDFQKGDIAEGYSVSREKKESFPLTVTSAQKNPTAFYLCATRDRARETQYFGPGTRLLVL.

V gene TRBV19 combines with J gene TRBJ2-1, with TRBD2 matching over 11 bases. The CDR3 contains 15 residues. With V trimmed by 6 bases and J by 7 bases, 8 bases remained unmatched. The germline CDR1 and CDR2 sequences are LNHDA and SQIVND (reference sequence). The CDR3 DNA sequence: TGTGCCAGTAGGGAACTAGCGGGGGAGGGGAATGAGCAGTTCTTC. It specifies CASRELAGEGNEQFF.

The rearrangement links TRBV7-3 to TRBJ2-2, with 9 bases that match TRBD2. Germline assignment: CDR1 SGHTA and CDR2 FQGTGA. The CDR3 runs to 16 residues. The trim removed 2 bases at V and 8 bases at J, leaving 9 bases unmatched. CDR3 amino acids: CASSLDSGTSFGELFF. The DNA for the CDR3 is TGTGCCAGCAGCTTAGATTCCGGGACTAGCTTTGGGGAGCTGTTTTTT.

V usage is TRBV7-2 and J usage is TRBJ2-4; TRBD1 matches 7 bases. The junction had 9 bases not matched to a gene; V was cut back by 1 base and J by 12 bases. The CDR3 consists of 14 residues. The V gene's germline CDR1 is SGHTA and CDR2 FQGNSA. The CDR3 sequence is CASSLGTGPRDQYF. DNA for the CDR3: TGTGCCAGCAGCTTAGGGACAGGCCCGAGAGATCAGTACTTC.

On this clone itself: Compared with germline, one end of the junction differs, possibly owing to a read error. V and J are TRBV28 and TRBJ2-5, with D possibly matching TRBD1 (5 bases). CDR1 MDHEN and CDR2 SYDVKM come from the germline V gene. The CDR3 consists of 13 residues. The chain's CDR3 is CASRLWTSETQYF. The CDR3 DNA reads as TGTGCCAGCAGGTTATGGACAAGCGAGACCCAGTACTTC.

The CDR3 region has the DNA TGTGCCAGTGGGCGGGGCTTTAATGGCAATCAGCCCCAGCATTTT. This sequence encodes CASGRGFNGNQPQHF. V usage is TRBV28 and J usage is TRBJ1-5; D perhaps matches TRBD1 (5 bases). The CDR3 runs 15 residues. Germline CDR1 and CDR2: MDHEN and SYDVKM. Trimming took off 9 bases at V and 2 bases at J, with 17 bases between the two ends.